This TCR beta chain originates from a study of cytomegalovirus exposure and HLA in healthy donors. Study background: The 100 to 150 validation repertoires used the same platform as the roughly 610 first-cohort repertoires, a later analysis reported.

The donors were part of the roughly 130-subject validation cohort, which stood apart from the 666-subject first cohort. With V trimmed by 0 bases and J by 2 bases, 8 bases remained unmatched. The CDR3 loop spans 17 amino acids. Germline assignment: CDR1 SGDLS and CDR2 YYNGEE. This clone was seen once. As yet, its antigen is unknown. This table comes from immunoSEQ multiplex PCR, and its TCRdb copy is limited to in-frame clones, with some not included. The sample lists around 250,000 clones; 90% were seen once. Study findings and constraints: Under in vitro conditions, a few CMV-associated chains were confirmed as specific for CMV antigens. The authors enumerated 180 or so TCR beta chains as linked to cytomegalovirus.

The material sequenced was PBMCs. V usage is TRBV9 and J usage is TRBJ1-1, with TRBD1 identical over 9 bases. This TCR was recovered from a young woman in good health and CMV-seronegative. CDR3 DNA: TGTGCCAGCAGCGTAGCGGAGGGACAGGGCGCAAACACTGAAGCTTTCTTT. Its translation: CASSVAEGQGANTEAFF.